This TCR beta chain was identified during a study of blood T cell repertoires in COVID-19 (dated by TCRdb to between 2020 and 2021). About the study as a whole: The collaborator samples originated in the United States, Italy and Spain and spanned the acute and convalescent phases of COVID-19. The sample metadata nearly always contained a de-identified subject ID, COVID-19 status, age in years and sex. The prospective study material was composed of cDNA or gDNA derived from T cells, B-cell-depleted T cells, or PBMCs. The samples were drawn from two sources: the first 160 participants of the ongoing ImmuneRACE study, and over 950 subjects contributed by 6 global collaborators. Where HLA class I and class II types were available, the types were taken from metadata supplied by the sample provider, not from assay-based typing. Deeply sampled blood TCRbeta repertoires from subjects exposed to, actively infected with, or recovered from COVID-19 were included in the dataset. A freely available public database, intended as a resource for researchers studying the immune response to SARS-CoV-2, is where the repertoires were released.

The germline ends are 12 bases apart after V is trimmed by 6 bases and J by 3 bases. The germline V gene sets CDR1 to SQVTM and CDR2 to ANQGSEA. CDR3 length: 12 amino acids, cysteine to phenylalanine. Only the CDR3 region is kept as DNA, spanning 36 bases read in frame from base 1. A note on this clone: Its binding antigen is unknown. Qualities for individual bases were not recorded, and no much larger clone is one base off.

TCRbeta CDR3 regions were amplified from genomic DNA using the immunoSEQ Assay, a bias-controlled multiplex PCR. The authors' pipeline ran thus. Within the assay, amplification of reference gene primers was used to estimate how many nucleated cells each sample contained. To quantify the absolute abundance of each unique TCRbeta CDR3 rearrangement, sequence reads were collapsed and filtered. For each sample, productive Simpson clonality was calculated as the square root of Simpson's diversity index over productive rearrangements. TCRdb carries this immuneACCESS record with in-frame sequences only. Its versions omit some clonotypes, under half of them owing to an unresolved V gene in the studies checked, with the rest unexplained. Clonal size and the V and J genes are those of that table, whereas D and trimming came from the DNA. A total of approximately 220,000 clones appear in this sample, around nine tenths of them only once. Of the sample, roughly 6.4% falls within the top ten clones.

Here is what the overall study found, with its caveats: How much clinical and demographic metadata was included differed by source and by participant, and the metadata was provided uncurated.

A second Seattle source provided samples from volunteer blood donors who had recovered from COVID-19. Each collaborating institution followed its own protocols to collect whole blood in K2EDTA tubes. For TCRbeta analysis, collaborators shipped samples in one of three forms: frozen whole blood, isolated PBMCs, or DNA extracted from either of those sample types. The chain uses TRBV29-1 and TRBJ2-7, and the D gene may be TRBD2, 6 bases matching. Sequencing input: peripheral blood. This clonotype originated in a man in his 60s who had recovered from COVID-19. DNA sequence: TGCAGCGTGGCGGGACTGAGCTACGAGCAGTACTTC. It specifies CSVAGLSYEQYF.